This T cell receptor (beta chain) originates from a study of blood T cells in healthy people across ages (dated by TCRdb to 2013 to 2016). About the investigation overall: In model experiments, template switching captured about one uniquely barcoded TCR beta cDNA molecule for every two T cells. The study measured age-related changes in TCR beta repertoire diversity using deep sequencing normalized with unique cDNA molecular identifiers. The donors were divided into four age groups: young (average around 15 years), middle-aged (roughly 42), aged (62) and long-lived (about 84). Two additional independent replicas of 1 million unique cDNA reads from the same blood draw were analyzed for two donors (one aged 18 to 29 and one aged 80 or older).

Points on this clonotype: No antigen is known for it. The sample holds no much larger clone one base away, and base qualities are not on file.

Library preparation used 5' RACE. The instrument given in TCRdb is Illumina HiSeq 2500. A second roughly 6 to 11 cycle PCR used a sample-barcoded 5' primer and a J-beta primer mix. Each TCR beta cDNA molecule received a unique molecular identifier from a template-switch 5' adaptor carrying 12 random nucleotides. Each sample yielded at least 2.5 million CDR3-containing paired-end reads. The Mint cDNA synthesis kit, primed by a TRBC-specific oligonucleotide, was used to synthesize first-strand cDNA from all RNA. All cDNA was treated with uracil-DNA glycosylase and then went through a first 18-cycle PCR with the universal primers M1SS and BC2_uni_R. As for the authors' bioinformatics: Normalization of each sample was performed by random selection of 1 million high-quality reads, each carrying a distinct molecular identifier. Reads with shared molecular identifiers were discarded instead of being binned into consensus sequences. MiTCR, set to a Q25 quality threshold and the strictest error-elimination algorithm, was used for CDR3 identification, clonotype clustering and error correction. A nonparametric unseen species model using Euler transformation provided a lower-bound estimate of total TCR beta diversity. TCRdb reworked the public reads: Q25 trimming with fastp, MiXCR clone assembly, productive beta chains retained. Records with the same CDR3 protein are collapsed into one entry carrying the most frequent genes and DNA. These V and J calls derive from TCRdb rather than the authors' analysis. A total of some 930,000 distinct CDR3 sequences appear in this sample, roughly 28% of them only once. The ten largest clones take up 10% of the sample.

Systemically healthy Caucasian individuals from Russia, 35 to 50 in total and aged roughly 6 to 100 years, were included as donors. Each donor gave about 9.7 milliliters of peripheral blood, drawn into EDTA-treated Vacutainer tubes. Ficoll-Paque density-gradient centrifugation was used to isolate PBMCs, with at least 6 million obtained per sample. Total RNA was extracted from PBMCs with Trizol reagent, with at least 5 micrograms obtained per sample. The percentages of naive CD45RAhigh/CD27high T cells were determined by flow cytometry on a PBMC aliquot from every donor. Study-wide conclusions, independent of this receptor: Compared with the aged group, the long-lived group had more naive CD4+ T cells, fewer expanded clones and increased TCR diversity, suggesting age selection. As age increased, observed TCR beta diversity per million T cells dropped in a roughly linear way, and a significant reduction was already evident by age 40. The CMV infection status of donors was not known, potentially confounding age-related changes in expanded clonotypes. Bulk unsorted PBMC profiling prevented conclusive comparison of naive and antigen-experienced compartments. Estimates of total diversity based on one million sequenced T cells were considered lower bounds and underestimates. Observed TCR beta diversity correlated strongly with the percentage of naive T cells measured by flow cytometry.

V trim: 4 bases; J trim: 7 bases; unmatched bases: 10. Reading from cysteine to phenylalanine, the CDR3 counts 16 amino acids. CDR3 DNA only is kept here, 48 bases in frame from base 1. Taken from the germline V gene (reference sequence), the CDR1 and CDR2 loops are MNHEY and SMNVEV. These data were also filed under a second study, of T cells of mothers and their children. In that second paper, the authors write: The donors were nine systemically healthy Caucasian individuals, made up of three mothers and their six children. cDNA synthesis consumed the entire amount of extracted RNA, loaded at roughly 1.5 ug RNA in each 15 ul reaction. In the second PCR, the M1S primer introduced both the sample barcodes and 2-4 random nucleotides. More than 8.5 million TCR beta CDR3 reads were obtained from each mother, and some 3.3 million reads were obtained from each child. Thymic selection similarly shapes TCR recombination output in related and unrelated pairs, with minor effect from inherited differences. Normalized repertoire overlap was always found to be slightly, but never significantly, higher in related mother-child pairs than in unrelated mother-child pairs. No persistent microchimeric T cell clones were found, with a detection sensitivity of 75 to 100 clones per million clonotypes. Deep NGS was used in the study to compare the TCR beta repertoires of mothers and children and to look for features that separate related mother-child pairs from unrelated individuals. The mean age was around 40 +/- 4 years for the mothers and around 11 +/- 4 years for the children. After adapter ligation with NEBNext reagents, the libraries were sequenced on Illumina HiSeq 2000 with 100+100 nt paired-end reads. To prevent cross-contamination, the mother and child libraries were prepared a month apart and were sequenced in separate runs. For each donor, somewhere between roughly 450,000 and 2,100,000 distinct TCR beta clonotypes were identified. Naive TCR beta clonotypes were estimated from low-frequency clonotypes matched to each donor's FACS-determined naive share, without sorting.

The V and J segments used are TRBV27 and TRBJ1-3; the junction holds 10 bases that match TRBD1. The source of this sequence is a middle-aged woman in good health. Sequencing was done on a sample of blood. The sequenced DNA: TGTGCCAGCAGTTCCCTAACGGGACAGGGGACCAACACCATATATTTT. This yields the protein CASSSLTGQGTNTIYF.